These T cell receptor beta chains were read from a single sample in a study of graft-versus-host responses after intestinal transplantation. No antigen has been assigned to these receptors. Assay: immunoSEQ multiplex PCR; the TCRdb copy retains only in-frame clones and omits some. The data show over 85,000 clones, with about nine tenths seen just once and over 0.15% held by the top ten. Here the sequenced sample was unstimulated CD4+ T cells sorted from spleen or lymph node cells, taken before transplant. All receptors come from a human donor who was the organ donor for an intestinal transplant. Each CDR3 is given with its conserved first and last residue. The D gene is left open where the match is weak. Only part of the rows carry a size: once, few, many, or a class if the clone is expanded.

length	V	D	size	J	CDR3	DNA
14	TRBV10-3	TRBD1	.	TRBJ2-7	CAISGYRGTNEQYF	TGTGCCATCAGTGGGTACAGGGGTACAAACGAGCAGTACTTC
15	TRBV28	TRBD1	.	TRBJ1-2	CASGDRRGPSYGYTF	TGTGCCAGCGGGGATAGGAGGGGGCCAAGCTATGGCTACACCTTC
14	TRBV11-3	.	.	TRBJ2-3	CASSLGGYTDTQYF	TGTGCCAGCAGCTTAGGCGGGTACACAGATACGCAGTATTTT
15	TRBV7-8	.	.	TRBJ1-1	CASSLLGAAYTEAFF	TGTGCCAGCAGCTTACTAGGGGCGGCTTACACTGAAGCTTTCTTT
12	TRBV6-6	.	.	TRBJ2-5	CASGDRQETQYF	TGTGCCAGCGGTGACAGGCAAGAGACCCAGTACTTC
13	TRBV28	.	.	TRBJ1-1	CASGSAGDTEAFF	TGTGCCAGCGGCTCGGCGGGGGACACTGAAGCTTTCTTT
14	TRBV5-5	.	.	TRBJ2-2	CASSSLTGSGELFF	TGTGCCAGCAGCTCCTTAACAGGATCCGGGGAGCTGTTTTTT
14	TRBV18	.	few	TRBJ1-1	CASSPDTMNTEAFF	TGTGCCAGCTCACCGGACACGATGAACACTGAAGCTTTCTTT
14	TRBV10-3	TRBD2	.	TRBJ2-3	CAISDAGGGDTQYF	TGTGCCATCAGTGATGCGGGGGGCGGAGATACGCAGTATTTT
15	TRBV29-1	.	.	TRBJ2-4	CSALRGTTTKNIQYF	TGCAGCGCCTTGCGGGGGACAACTACCAAAAACATTCAGTACTTC
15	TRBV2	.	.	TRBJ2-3	CASSAGGRGTDTQYF	TGTGCCAGCAGTGCCGGGGGGCGCGGCACAGATACGCAGTATTTT
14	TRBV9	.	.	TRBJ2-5	CASSVGGKQETQYF	TGTGCCAGCAGCGTAGGTGGCAAGCAAGAGACCCAGTACTTC
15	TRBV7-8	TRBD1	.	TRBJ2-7	CASSLALRGQGREYF	TGTGCCAGCAGCTTAGCGTTAAGGGGACAGGGCCGGGAGTACTTC
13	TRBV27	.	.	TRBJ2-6	CATSGTGANVLTF	TGTGCCACCTCAGGGACTGGGGCCAACGTCCTGACTTTC
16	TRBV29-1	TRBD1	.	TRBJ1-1	CSVGRKPGGTNTEAFF	TGCAGCGTCGGGCGGAAACCAGGGGGCACGAACACTGAAGCTTTCTTT
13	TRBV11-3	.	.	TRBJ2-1	CASSGAGYNEQFF	TGTGCCAGCAGCGGGGCGGGGTACAATGAGCAGTTCTTC
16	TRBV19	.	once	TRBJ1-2	CASSHIAGRSGYGYTF	TGTGCCAGTAGTCATATCGCGGGACGGAGTGGCTATGGCTACACCTTC
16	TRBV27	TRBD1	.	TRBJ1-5	CASSTLTGGINQPQHF	TGTGCCAGCAGTACCCTCACAGGGGGCATCAATCAGCCCCAGCATTTT
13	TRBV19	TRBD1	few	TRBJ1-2	CASSIRGNYGYTF	TGTGCCAGTAGTATCAGGGGGAACTATGGCTACACCTTC
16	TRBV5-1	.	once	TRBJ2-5	CASSWEGSNLPATQYF	TGCGCCAGCAGCTGGGAAGGGAGCAACCTCCCCGCGACCCAGTACTTC
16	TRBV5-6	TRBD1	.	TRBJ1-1	CASSGTGARLNTEAFF	TGTGCCAGCAGCGGGACAGGGGCCAGACTGAACACTGAAGCTTTCTTT
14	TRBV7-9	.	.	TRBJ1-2	CASSPMDSLYGYTF	TGTGCCAGCAGCCCTATGGACAGCCTCTATGGCTACACCTTC
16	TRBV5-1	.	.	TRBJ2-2	CASSLEAGVNTGELFF	TGCGCCAGCAGCTTGGAGGCAGGGGTGAACACCGGGGAGCTGTTTTTT
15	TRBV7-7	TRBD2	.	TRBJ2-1	CASSILAGPYNEQFF	TGTGCTAGCAGCATTCTAGCGGGGCCTTACAATGAGCAGTTCTTC
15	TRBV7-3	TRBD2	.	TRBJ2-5	CASRAGTSGVETQYF	TGTGCCAGCAGGGCCGGGACTAGCGGGGTTGAGACCCAGTACTTC
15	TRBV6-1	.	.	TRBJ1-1	CASSEVRRGNTEAFF	TGTGCCAGCAGTGAAGTTCGGCGGGGGAACACTGAAGCTTTCTTT
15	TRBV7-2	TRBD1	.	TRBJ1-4	CASSAGQGLNEKLFF	TGTGCCAGCAGCGCCGGACAGGGTTTGAATGAAAAACTGTTTTTT
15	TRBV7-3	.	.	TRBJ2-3	CASSSTPGGTDTQYF	TGTGCCAGCAGCTCGACCCCGGGAGGCACAGATACGCAGTATTTT
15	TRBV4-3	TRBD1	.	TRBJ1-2	CASSQALTGQYGYTF	TGCGCCAGCAGCCAAGCTCTGACAGGGCAATATGGCTACACCTTC
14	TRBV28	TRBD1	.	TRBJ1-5	CASSPRTGWQPQHF	TGTGCCAGCAGTCCCAGGACAGGGTGGCAGCCCCAGCATTTT
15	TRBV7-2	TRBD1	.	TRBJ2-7	CASSVDRGGAYEQYF	TGTGCCAGCAGCGTAGACAGGGGAGGCGCTTACGAGCAGTACTTC
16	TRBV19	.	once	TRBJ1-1	CASSMEAGRLNTEAFF	TGTGCCAGTAGTATGGAGGCAGGGAGGCTCAACACTGAAGCTTTCTTT
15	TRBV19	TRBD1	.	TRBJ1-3	CASRRDSSTGNTIYF	TGTGCCAGTCGGCGGGACAGTTCGACTGGAAACACCATATATTTT
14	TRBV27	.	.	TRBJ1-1	CASSLRHVDTEAFF	TGTGCCAGCAGTTTAAGACACGTAGACACTGAAGCTTTCTTT
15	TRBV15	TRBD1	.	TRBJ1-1	CATSRPRTGGTEAFF	TGTGCCACCAGCAGACCTAGGACAGGGGGGACTGAAGCTTTCTTT
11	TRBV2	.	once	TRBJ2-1	CASSGRGLRFF	TGTGCCAGCAGTGGGAGGGGCCTGCGGTTCTTC
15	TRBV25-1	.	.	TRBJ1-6	CASSGANSHNSPLHF	TGTGCCAGCAGTGGGGCCAATTCTCATAATTCACCCCTCCACTTT
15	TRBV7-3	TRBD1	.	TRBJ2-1	CASSLRDRGRNEQFF	TGTGCCAGCAGCCTCCGGGACAGGGGACGCAATGAGCAGTTCTTC
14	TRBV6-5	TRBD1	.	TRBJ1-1	CASGRDRGNTEAFF	TGTGCCAGCGGCCGGGACAGGGGGAACACTGAAGCTTTCTTT
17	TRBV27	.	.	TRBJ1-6	CASSLVNRAVYNSPLHF	TGTGCCAGCAGTTTAGTGAACAGGGCCGTCTATAATTCACCCCTCCACTTT
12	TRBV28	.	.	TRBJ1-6	CASSSVNSPLHF	TGTGCCAGCAGTTCCGTCAATTCACCCCTCCACTTT
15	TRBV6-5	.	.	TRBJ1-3	CASSYSRGSGNTIYF	TGTGCCAGCAGTTACTCCAGGGGCTCTGGAAACACCATATATTTT
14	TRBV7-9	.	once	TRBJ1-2	CASSLVPDSYGYTF	TGTGCCAGCAGCTTAGTACCAGACAGTTACGGCTACACCTTC
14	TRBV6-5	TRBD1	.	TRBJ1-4	CASRDRGEGEKLFF	TGTGCCAGCAGAGACAGGGGAGAGGGGGAAAAACTGTTTTTT